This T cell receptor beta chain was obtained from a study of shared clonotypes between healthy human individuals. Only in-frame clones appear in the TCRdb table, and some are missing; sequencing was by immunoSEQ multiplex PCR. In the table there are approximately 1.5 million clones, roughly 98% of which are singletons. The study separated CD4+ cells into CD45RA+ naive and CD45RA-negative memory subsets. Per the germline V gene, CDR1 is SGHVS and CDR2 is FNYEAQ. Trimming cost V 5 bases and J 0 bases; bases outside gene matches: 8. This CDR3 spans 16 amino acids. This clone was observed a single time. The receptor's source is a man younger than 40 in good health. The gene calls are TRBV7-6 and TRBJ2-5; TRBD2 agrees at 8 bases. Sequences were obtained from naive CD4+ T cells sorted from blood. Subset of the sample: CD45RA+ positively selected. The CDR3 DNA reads TGTGCCAGCAGCCCAGGACTAGCCGGGTACCAAGAGACCCAGTACTTC. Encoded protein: CASSPGLAGYQETQYF.